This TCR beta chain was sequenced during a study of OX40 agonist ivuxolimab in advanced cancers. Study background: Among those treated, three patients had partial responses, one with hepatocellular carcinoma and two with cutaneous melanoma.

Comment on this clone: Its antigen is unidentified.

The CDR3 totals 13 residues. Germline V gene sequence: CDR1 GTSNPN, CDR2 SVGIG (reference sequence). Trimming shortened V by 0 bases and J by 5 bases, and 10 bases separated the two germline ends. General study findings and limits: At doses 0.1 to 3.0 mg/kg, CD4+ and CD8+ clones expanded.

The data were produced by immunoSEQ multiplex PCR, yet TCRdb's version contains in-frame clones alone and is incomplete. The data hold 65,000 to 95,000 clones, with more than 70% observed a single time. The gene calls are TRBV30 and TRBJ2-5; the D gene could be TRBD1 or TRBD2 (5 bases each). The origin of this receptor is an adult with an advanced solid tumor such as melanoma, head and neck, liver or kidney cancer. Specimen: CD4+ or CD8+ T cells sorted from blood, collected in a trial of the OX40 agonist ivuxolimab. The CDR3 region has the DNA TGTGCCTGGAGTGTGGGGGAGAAGGAGACCCAGTACTTC. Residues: CAWSVGEKETQYF.